Listed below are T cell receptor beta chains from one sample, sequenced in a study of cytomegalovirus exposure and HLA in healthy donors. The method was immunoSEQ multiplex PCR; TCRdb's version includes in-frame clones alone and lacks a portion of them. The sample includes 95,000 to 150,000 clones, approximately 90% of them seen just once. What was sequenced was PBMCs. The receptors come from a young woman in good health and CMV-seronegative. CDR3s include the opening cysteine and the closing phenylalanine or tryptophan. The D gene is left open where the match is weak. A row's size may be missing; if present it is once, few, many or a size class.

size: once
D: -
V: TRBV7-8
J: TRBJ1-4
length: 14
CDR3: CASSRLNLEEKLFF
DNA: TGTGCCAGCAGCCGACTAAATCTGGAGGAAAAACTGTTTTTT

size: -
D: -
V: TRBV6-6
J: TRBJ1-1
length: 13
CDR3: CASSPRRDTEAFF
DNA: TGTGCCAGCAGTCCAAGGCGGGACACTGAAGCTTTCTTT

size: -
D: -
V: TRBV20-1
J: TRBJ1-2
length: 11
CDR3: CSARDPAAETF
DNA: TGCAGTGCTAGAGATCCGGCGGCGGAGACCTTC

size: once
D: TRBD1
V: TRBV9
J: TRBJ1-1
length: 14
CDR3: CASSIGQGNTEAFF
DNA: TGTGCCAGCAGCATAGGACAGGGGAACACTGAAGCTTTCTTT

size: -
D: TRBD2
V: TRBV28
J: TRBJ2-1
length: 16
CDR3: CASSPGGTGLAAEQFF
DNA: TGTGCCAGCTCACCAGGGGGGACAGGACTAGCGGCTGAGCAGTTCTTC

size: -
D: -
V: TRBV5-4
J: TRBJ1-1
length: 14
CDR3: CASSLRMGADEAFF
DNA: TGTGCCAGCAGCTTGCGTATGGGGGCTGATGAAGCTTTCTTT

size: once
D: -
V: TRBV28
J: TRBJ1-3
length: 14
CDR3: CASSLGGTGNTIYF
DNA: TGTGCCAGCAGTCTAGGGGGTACTGGAAACACCATATATTTT

size: -
D: -
V: TRBV11-2
J: TRBJ2-1
length: 15
CDR3: CASSPTSGPGNEQFF
DNA: TGTGCCAGCAGCCCGACGTCGGGCCCGGGGAATGAGCAGTTCTTC

size: -
D: -
V: TRBV6-5
J: TRBJ1-2
length: 13
CDR3: CASSYGGGYGYTF
DNA: TGTGCCAGCAGTTACGGAGGAGGCTATGGCTACACCTTC

size: few
D: -
V: TRBV6-5
J: TRBJ1-2
length: 11
CDR3: CASSNRDGYTF
DNA: TGTGCCAGCAGCAACAGGGATGGCTACACCTTC

size: -
D: TRBD1
V: TRBV5-1
J: TRBJ2-2
length: 16
CDR3: CASSQNRGPNTGELFF
DNA: TGCGCCAGCAGCCAAAACAGGGGGCCGAACACCGGGGAGCTGTTTTTT

size: once
D: -
V: TRBV5-8
J: TRBJ2-7
length: 13
CDR3: CASSLTRGYEQYF
DNA: TGTGCCAGCAGCCTGACCCGGGGGTACGAGCAGTACTTC

size: -
D: -
V: TRBV7-8
J: TRBJ2-1
length: 14
CDR3: CASSLFVGRNEQFF
DNA: TGTGCCAGCAGCTTATTCGTGGGGCGCAATGAGCAGTTCTTC

size: once
D: -
V: TRBV2
J: TRBJ2-7
length: 17
CDR3: CASSEFPRSGVAYEQYF
DNA: TGTGCCAGCAGTGAATTTCCGAGGTCAGGGGTCGCCTACGAGCAGTACTTC